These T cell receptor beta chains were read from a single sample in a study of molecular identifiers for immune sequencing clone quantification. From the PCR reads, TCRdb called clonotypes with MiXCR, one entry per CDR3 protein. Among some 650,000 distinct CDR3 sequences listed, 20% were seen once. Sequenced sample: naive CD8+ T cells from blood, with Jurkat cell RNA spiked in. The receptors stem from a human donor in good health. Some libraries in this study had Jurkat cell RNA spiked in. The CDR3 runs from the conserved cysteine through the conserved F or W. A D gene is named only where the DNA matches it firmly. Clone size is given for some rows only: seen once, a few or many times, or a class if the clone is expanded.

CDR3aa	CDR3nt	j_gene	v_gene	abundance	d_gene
CASSVVWGDEQYF	TGTGCCAGCAGCGTAGTTTGGGGCGACGAGCAGTACTTC	TRBJ2-7	TRBV9	.	.
CASSYSVQQETYPTEAFF	TGTGCCAGCAGTTACTCGGTTCAGCAGGAGACCTATCCGACTGAAGCTTTCTTT	TRBJ1-1	TRBV6-2/TRBV6-3	many	.
CASSLEWGPTTGELFF	TGTGCCAGCAGCTTAGAGTGGGGGCCGACCACCGGGGAGCTGTTTTTT	TRBJ2-2	TRBV7-2	many	.
CASSEATSSYNEQFF	TGTGCCAGCAGTGAAGCTACGAGCTCCTACAATGAGCAGTTCTTC	TRBJ2-1	TRBV2	few	.
CASSQDRGAEAFF	TGCGCCAGCAGCCAAGATAGGGGAGCTGAAGCTTTCTTT	TRBJ1-1	TRBV4-3	many	.
CASSLPAGTNQETQCF	TGTGCCAGCAGCCTACCGGCGGGGACAAATCAAGAGACCCAGTGCTTC	TRBJ2-5	TRBV11-2	.	.
CASRARYQETQYF	TGTGCCAGCAGAGCAAGATACCAAGAGACCCAGTACTTC	TRBJ2-5	TRBV6-1	many	.
CASSPLTGGLYEQYF	TGTGCCAGCAGCCCCCTGACGGGAGGATTGTACGAGCAGTACTTC	TRBJ2-7	TRBV14	many	TRBD2
CASSQLDRGRDEQYF	TGCGCCAGCAGCCAACTTGACAGGGGGCGCGACGAGCAGTACTTC	TRBJ2-7	TRBV4-3	many	TRBD1
CAISGPDLAGGPYEQYF	TGTGCCATCAGTGGGCCCGACTTGGCGGGGGGGCCATACGAGCAGTACTTC	TRBJ2-7	TRBV10-3	.	TRBD2
CASSSTTSGGTDTQYF	TGTGCCAGCAGCTCTACGACTAGCGGAGGCACAGATACGCAGTATTTT	TRBJ2-3	TRBV9	.	TRBD2
CSAASRGLKANEKLFF	TGCAGTGCTGCCTCCCGGGGCCTAAAGGCTAATGAAAAACTGTTTTTT	TRBJ1-4	TRBV20-1	.	.
CASSEGTRVYNSPLHF	TGTGCCAGCAGCGAAGGGACGAGGGTCTATAATTCACCCCTCCACTTT	TRBJ1-6	TRBV3-1	.	.